This T cell receptor beta chain was sequenced in a study of T-cell reconstitution after alpha-beta-depleted transplantation in children listed by TCRdb under 2016. A note on the overall study: T-cell immune reconstitution after TCRalphabeta/CD19-depleted allogeneic hematopoietic cell transplantation in children was quantitatively tracked in the study by means of TCR repertoire profiling. What the work shows at the level of the full study, not this receptor alone: The high TCRbeta diversity at day 60 in some patients was ascribed to recipient T cells and intrathymic progenitors that had survived conditioning. Hyperexpanded clone frequencies declined over subsequent months; after one year, T-cell counts and TCRbeta diversity were mostly attributed to newly produced T cells. The apparently early alphabetaT-cell count recovery about two months after transplant was reportedly dependent on only several hundred rapidly expanded clones derived from non-depleted graft cells.

The treatment or condition tag for this specimen amounts to: allogeneic hematopoietic cell transplantation with graft depleted of TCRalphabeta T cells and CD19 B cells. Transplant recipients were children who received TCRalphabeta/CD19-depleted allogeneic hematopoietic cell grafts. Details on this clonotype: Its target antigen remains unknown. The input lacks base qualities; no much larger clone sits a single base away.

The protocol used for the library was PCR. The sequencer listed for this sample is Illumina HiSeq 2500. Molecular barcoding was employed in the preparation of TCR libraries, with unique molecular identifiers being used to normalize TCRbeta repertoire quantification. TCRdb cleaned the public reads at Q25 with fastp, built clones with MiXCR and kept in-frame beta chains. Each entry is one CDR3 protein sequence, shown with its most common DNA and genes. The sample table shows 200,000 to 300,000 distinct CDR3 sequences, and roughly 25% are seen once. 4% to 5.5% of the sample lies in the top ten. The clonotype originates from a female patient aged 2-15 years who had a stem cell transplant for congenital amegakaryocytic thrombocytopenia, so the T cells may come from the graft donor. The input for sequencing was PBMCs, mostly from graft donor cells, taken 360 days after TCRalphabeta/CD19-depleted stem cell transplant.

The DNA sequence follows: TGCAGCGTTGAAGCAGGGGAAGAGACCCAGTACTTC. It translates as CSVEAGEETQYF. The chain employs TRBV29-1 and TRBJ2-5, with a tentative D gene TRBD1 over 6 matching bases. CDR1 and CDR2 are read off the germline V gene as SQVTM and ANQGSEA. Trimming removed 1 base from V and 3 bases from J, leaving 6 bases between the germline ends. The CDR3 sequence holds 12 residues, the cysteine and phenylalanine included. Of all the DNA, just the CDR3 is kept, 36 bases in frame from base 1.